This T cell receptor beta chain was captured in a study of blood T cell repertoires in COVID-19 (TCRdb year 2020). For the study in its entirety: Collaborator samples came from the United States, Italy and Spain and covered acute and convalescent phases of COVID-19. The samples were drawn from two sources: the first 160 participants of the ongoing ImmuneRACE study, and about 1,300 subjects contributed by 6 global collaborators. Where available, HLA class I and class II types were taken from metadata supplied by the sample provider and were not determined by assay-based typing. The repertoires were released in a freely available public database meant as a resource for research on the immune response to SARS-CoV-2. The sample metadata nearly always contained a de-identified subject ID, COVID-19 status, age in years and sex. The prospective study material was composed of cDNA or gDNA derived from T cells, B-cell-depleted T cells, or PBMCs. Deeply sampled blood TCRbeta repertoires from subjects exposed to, actively infected with, or recovered from COVID-19 were included in the dataset. Study-wide conclusions, independent of this receptor: Clinical and demographic metadata were provided uncurated, with the amount varying by source and participant.

This clone was detected a few times. Its antigen is unknown. Base quality data are lacking; no much larger clone is found one base away. V is cut back by 0 bases and J by 2 bases, with 3 bases in the junction unmatched. From the germline V gene (reference sequence), CDR1 is MNHNY and CDR2 is SVGAGI. From its cysteine to its phenylalanine, the CDR3 spans 15 amino acids. Of the read, only the CDR3 DNA is kept; its 45 bases are in frame from base 1. TCRbeta CDR3 regions were amplified from genomic DNA using the immunoSEQ Assay, a bias-controlled multiplex PCR. The authors' pipeline ran thus. The number of nucleated cells in each sample was estimated from the amplification of reference gene primers within the assay. Sequence reads were collapsed and filtered to measure the absolute abundance of every unique TCRbeta CDR3 rearrangement. Productive Simpson clonality was computed per sample as the square root of Simpson's diversity index over productive rearrangements. Held by TCRdb, this immuneACCESS table contains in-frame sequences only and omits some clones. Under half of the omission traces to an unresolved V gene where checked; the cause of the rest is unknown. The V and J calls and clone size were taken over from that table, and D and trimming were inferred from the DNA. Counted in this sample were over 250,000 clones; 65% to 90% of them appeared once. 4% to 6% of the sample goes to the ten largest clones.

The collaborating institutions used their own protocols to collect whole blood in K2EDTA tubes. For TCRbeta analysis, collaborators shipped samples in one of three forms: frozen whole blood, isolated PBMCs, or DNA extracted from either of those sample types. The chain was built from TRBV6-6 and TRBJ2-7, with 8 bases aligning to TRBD1. The specimen was peripheral blood. The source of this sequence is a man aged 50-60 years with active or convalescent COVID-19. In nucleotide form, the sequence is TGTGCCAGCAGTTACTCAGACAGGGGTGCCTACGAGCAGTACTTC. Translation gives CASSYSDRGAYEQYF.